This T cell receptor (beta chain) was captured by sequencing in a study of blood T cell repertoires in COVID-19. About the study: Italy, Spain and the United States were the sources of the convalescent and acute COVID-19 samples. Sources were T cells, B-cell-depleted T cells, or PBMCs; the material itself was cDNA or gDNA.

With 6 bases removed from V and 7 bases from J, the gap between germline ends came to 16 bases. This CDR3 spans 14 amino acids. Germline CDR1 is MNHEY and CDR2 is SVGAGI. Under the authors' procedure: The assay estimated nucleated cells by amplifying reference gene primers. Some clones are missing from TCRdb's copy, which holds only in-frame ones; the method was immunoSEQ multiplex PCR. The V and J calls and clone size come from that table; D and trimming were worked out from the DNA. In the table there are approximately 170,000 clones, about 85% of which are singletons. V gene TRBV6-5 combines with J gene TRBJ2-1, with D possibly matching TRBD1 (7 bases). What was sequenced was peripheral blood. This sequence was found in a man aged 55-75 years who had recovered from COVID-19. The CDR3 here is CASRRTQGGNEQFF. CDR3 sequence (DNA): TGTGCCAGCAGACGCACGCAGGGGGGTAATGAGCAGTTCTTC.